This T cell receptor beta chain originates from a study of cytomegalovirus exposure and HLA in healthy donors (dated 2017 in TCRdb). General notes on the study: According to an earlier analysis of around 600 of the donors, 150 million to 200 million T cells yielded 120 million or so unique TCR beta sequences and 276 Gb of sequence data. An early release that covered 640 HLA-typed donors contained approximately 300 gigabases of sequencing data and roughly 84 million unique TCR sequences. Of the 300 to 450 genotyped donors, 81% were placed in the genetic ancestry cluster associated with self-reported Caucasian donors. The study was designed to test whether signatures of past pathogen exposure could be identified by cataloging public T cell receptors. The T cell repertoires of 666 subjects were profiled by immunosequencing and related to cytomegalovirus serostatus. Besides the first cohort of hundreds of subjects, a separate validation cohort made up of 120 or so different subjects was used. To predict cytomegalovirus infection status, the study combined high-throughput TCR immunosequencing, statistical association of individual TCRs with disease status, and machine learning. A later analysis re-analyzed previously published TCR beta repertoires from 650 to 800 donors and added high-resolution HLA genotyping to study TCR occurrence patterns. Rather than drawing on any new phenotypic data, the later analysis identified candidate immune exposures from TCR beta sequences and the way those sequences occurred across donors. To decide whether each TCR beta V gene segment behaved as functional or pseudogenic, an earlier analysis of fewer than 750 of the donors relied on high-throughput TCR beta sequencing. Donor age, sex, ethnicity and CMV serostatus were compiled together with the repertoire data. Genome-wide SNP genotypes for about 65% of the roughly 700 donors were used in a later genetic analysis, which treated that subset as a discovery cohort. All discovery cohort repertoires had been generated on a single sequencing platform. Both class I and class II loci were covered by HLA typing, at four-digit resolution. Typing coverage varied by locus: roughly 620-630 donors for A, B, C, DRB1 and DQB1; roughly 510 for DQA1; nearly 610 for DPA1; under 490 for DPB1. A handful of DR-DQ haplotypes were treated as single units for association and clustering because of strong linkage in the cohort. Across 300 to 500 genotyped donors of the cohort, an average of about 240,000 unique TCR beta nucleotide sequences per donor were sequenced, and around 20% of those sequences were non-productive. Points the paper makes about the study in general: It was suggested by the authors that the approach could potentially be generalized to other disease states and immunological phenotypes. In a later genetic analysis, fewer N-insertions in productive TCRs were reported among donors in an Asian-associated ancestry cluster than the roughly 640-donor mean. In a later analysis, several top co-occurrence clusters were reported to appear linked to parvovirus B19, influenza, CMV and Epstein-Barr virus. Broadly in line with IMGT annotations, most TCR beta V segments showed up in productive rearrangements about 90% or about 30% of the time in an earlier analysis of 587 of the donors. In a later analysis, about 16,000 TCR beta sequences were associated with specific HLA alleles at a false discovery rate of 0.05. When HLA alleles, especially DR and DQ, strongly co-occurred, attributing TCR associations to individual alleles was difficult. The study listed 150 to 200 TCR beta chains as associated with cytomegalovirus. CMV serostatus was the only immune exposure information available for the cohort. According to a later analysis, TCR association rates differed among HLA loci, with DRB1 alleles showing the most associated TCRs and HLA-C alleles showing the fewest. The cohort was sequenced for TCR beta chains only, and without alpha or paired-chain data the features that could be detected were limited. In a later genetic analysis, a missense DCLRE1C variant was associated with V-gene and J-gene trimming of TCR beta chains, and the association was replicated in an independent cohort. Some IMGT-functional V segments, including TRBV6-2 and TRBV6-3, could not be distinguished by the 87-base-pair reads and were therefore excluded. Because HLA typing was missing for some donors at each locus, association tests included only the typed subset. A further reported finding was that TCR beta sequences accurately predicted the HLA-A and HLA-B alleles for most subjects in the first cohort. While some public TCRs were present in many individuals, most TCR sequences turned up only very rarely across donors. Most CMV-associated TCR beta chains appeared to be HLA-restricted in a later analysis, and the HLA associations seemed to be driven largely by CMV exposure. Three of the identified cytomegalovirus-associated TCR beta chains were confirmed in vitro to be specific for cytomegalovirus antigens. Linkage disequilibrium might explain the correlated functional status among segregating V segments, but an unknown experimental factor could not be excluded. The earlier analysis of some 540 of the donors excluded roughly 17 rarely observed V segments, including chromosome 9 orphons, because counts were too low. The presence/absence analyses assumed that sequencing depth was roughly uniform across donors, and that assumption may not be true. Compared with equally common non-associated chains, HLA-associated TCR beta chains in a later analysis were more clonally expanded and had lower generation probabilities. Cytomegalovirus status was reported to be diagnosed by the classifier with high specificity and sensitivity in both the original and validation cohorts. The sequencing pipeline was judged likely to have produced a cluster of highly shared sequence variants as a technical artifact.

A remark on this clone: This receptor's antigen is unknown. Per-nucleotide qualities are absent, and no much larger clonotype sits a single base away.

In total, 630 or so healthy bone marrow donors made up the cohort. All cohort members were sampled while nominally healthy, although unrecorded immune exposures were likely present. The donor was CMV seronegative and was included in the group of around 320 seronegative cohort members. Every donor gave a peripheral blood sample, and the peripheral blood mononuclear cells from that sample were used for TCR beta sequencing. Genomic DNA extraction from the blood cell samples was performed with the Qiagen DNeasy Blood Extraction Kit. Libraries were prepared through the immunoSEQ multiplex PCR assay. The multiplex PCR relied on a mix of 60 forward primers for TCR Vbeta segments and 13 reverse primers for TCR Jbeta segments. A multiplex PCR assay on genomic DNA amplified the CDR3 region of rearranged TCR beta genes. Amplified TCR beta libraries were sequenced as 87-base-pair reads on the Illumina HiSeq System. The original pipeline was this. A later analysis tallied around 80 million unique TCR beta chains across the 666 repertoires, and around 12 million of those chains were shared by two or more donors. Raw reads were error-corrected and collapsed into unique sequences with a nearest-neighbor algorithm that merged closely related sequences to remove PCR and sequencing errors. CDR3 sequences were aligned to IMGT reference sequences to assign V, D and J gene segments. For a sequence to be retained, a match of at least six nucleotides to both a V gene segment and a J gene segment was required. Rearrangements were called productive when the CDR3 lacked stop codons and stayed in frame with V and J; all others were non-productive. CDR3 was defined according to IMGT convention as the region running from the second conserved V-encoded cysteine to the conserved J-encoded phenylalanine. The earlier analysis of about 590 of the donors excluded sequences that lacked an unambiguous match to a single V gene segment. An earlier analysis of 587 of the donors classified V segments as functional when productive rearrangements were above 56.7% and as segregating when the standard deviation between donors was above 5%. A statistical classification framework was built to diagnose cytomegalovirus status from the catalog of TCR beta chain sequences. A later analysis assigned V and J genes by comparing TCR nucleotide sequences with IMGT/GENE-DB human TR gene sequences. In a later analysis, CDR3 sequences and most-parsimonious VDJ recombination scenarios were assigned using the TCRdist pipeline. In a later analysis, each TCR beta chain was defined by its CDR3 amino acid sequence together with its V-gene family, and reads without a unique V-gene family were excluded. In a later analysis, some 600 highly shared, low-generation-probability nucleotide sequences were removed to address suspected cross-contamination and a sequencing artifact. A later analysis calculated a clonal expansion index for each public chain from normalized within-repertoire ranks of inferred template counts. In a later analysis, generation probabilities were computed with a VDJ recombination model fitted to out-of-frame rearrangements, and the resulting probabilities were checked against IGoR. A later analysis scored TCR-TCR, TCR-HLA and TCR-CMV co-occurrence with hypergeometric tests, applying a repertoire-size bias correction to TCR pairs. To estimate false discovery rates, a later analysis permuted the HLA or CMV assignments 20 times. In a later analysis, co-occurring TCRs were grouped using DBSCAN, and TCRdist sequence similarity was added for clustering within HLA-allele-positive subsets. Repertoires with fewer than 30,000 or more than 120,000 public chains, plus five repertoires with anomalous nucleotide sharing, were excluded from co-occurrence clustering. Entries here come from immuneACCESS through TCRdb and include only in-frame sequences with V and J called. Some clones fail to appear in such tables; in the studies checked, an unresolved V gene covers under half of the shortfall, and the cause of the remainder is unknown. V and J calls and clone size are given by that table; D and trimming were obtained from the DNA. The sample data list roughly 100,000 clones, and around 85% of these were observed just once. The top ten clonotypes cover 3% to 4% of the sample.

The CDR3 holds 15 amino acids from the cysteine to the phenylalanine. Of all the DNA, just the CDR3 is kept, 45 bases in frame from base 1. CDR1 and CDR2 are read off the germline V gene as SQVTM and ANQGSEA. Trimming leaves V shorter by 4 bases and J shorter by 4 bases, with the junction holding 8 bases beyond the gene matches. This sequence originates from a man between 60 and 75 years old in good health and CMV-seronegative. The rearrangement combines TRBV29-1 with TRBJ2-2; 8 bases in between match TRBD1. Sequenced input: PBMCs. The sequenced DNA is TGCAGCGTTGGAACAGGGGGAGTGGGCACCGGGGAGCTGTTTTTT. Translated, this gives CSVGTGGVGTGELFF.